The 30 T cell receptor beta chains below come from one sample, sequenced in a study of blood T cell repertoires in COVID-19. The repertoire was sequenced with immunoSEQ multiplex PCR; TCRdb's copy has only in-frame clones and lacks some. The data contain about 190,000 clones, 78% of them singletons. The sequenced sample was peripheral blood. The receptor set was obtained from a woman older than 75 with active or convalescent COVID-19.

In DNA, the CDR3 is TGTGCCAGCAGTTTATCGATCCCAGGGAACAACTATGGCTACACCTTC. This gives the protein CASSLSIPGNNYGYTF. The V gene is TRBV27, the J gene TRBJ1-2; perhaps TRBD1 as D (5 bases). CDR3 size: 16 residues. The V end lost 0 bases, the J end lost 2 bases, and 13 bases lay between the germline ends. The germline V gene has CDR1 MNHEY and CDR2 SMNVEV (reference sequence).

This rearrangement joins TRBV9 to TRBJ1-2, with TRBD1 matching 10 bases. The germline CDR1 and CDR2 sequences are SGDLS and YYNGEE. The CDR3 extends over 15 amino acids. V gave up 0 bases and J gave up 7 bases; unmatched junction bases: 6. The CDR3: CASSVAVTGGVGYTF. DNA for the CDR3: TGTGCCAGCAGCGTAGCTGTGACAGGGGGCGTTGGCTACACCTTC.

This clone was detected only a few times. The chain joins TRBV24-1 to TRBJ1-2; 9 bases are a match to TRBD1. The CDR3 sequence is 14 residues long. Losses at the gene ends were 4 bases for V and 6 bases for J; bases not matched to a gene: 5. Germline V gives CDR1 KGHDR, CDR2 SFDVKD. For the CDR3, the DNA is TGTGCCACCAGTGAAAGGGACAGGGACAATGGCTACACCTTC. Protein: CATSERDRDNGYTF.

The genes are TRBV12-3 or TRBV12-4 and TRBJ1-4; D gene uncertain. The V gene lost 4 bases and the J gene lost 13 bases, with 16 bases spanning the gap. This CDR3 contains 13 residues. CDR3 residues: CASSSGPGVGLFF. The CDR3 DNA sequence: TGTGCCAGCAGTTCGGGTCCCGGTGTAGGACTGTTTTTT.

The CDR3 sequence: CASSFITDTQYF. The CDR3 bases are TGTGCCAGCAGCTTTATCACAGATACGCAGTATTTT. The chain combines TRBV7-8 with TRBJ2-3; D remains ambiguous. This CDR3 spans 12 amino acids. V dropped 3 bases and J dropped 2 bases, with 3 bases sitting between them. CDR1 is SGHVS and CDR2 is FQNEAQ in the germline V gene.

This clone was counted once. This chain joins TRBV2 and TRBJ1-5; D is possibly TRBD1 (5 bases). From germline, CDR1 is SNHLY and CDR2 FYNNEI. V lost 2 bases to trimming and J lost 7 bases, with 18 bases between them. The CDR3 sequence is 16 residues long. The CDR3, as DNA: TGTGCCAGCAGTGAACGTGGGGCCCGGTTGATCCAGCCCCAGCATTTT. It is translated as CASSERGARLIQPQHF. The complete variable domain, with remaining parts taken from reference TRBV2 and TRBJ1-5, reads EPEVTQTPSHQVTQMGQEVILRCVPISNHLYFYWYRQILGQKVEFLVSFYNNEISEKSEIFDDQFSVERPDGSNFTLKIRSTKLEDSAMYFCASSERGARLIQPQHFGDGTRLSIL.

The gene calls are TRBV7-2 and TRBJ1-5; D gene ambiguous. V gave up 1 base and J gave up 8 bases, with 12 bases separating them. Per germline, CDR1 SGHTA and CDR2 FQGNSA. The CDR3 extends over 14 amino acids. DNA of the CDR3: TGTGCCAGCAGCTTAGGATGGCGGGGTGAGCCCCAGCATTTT. As protein: CASSLGWRGEPQHF.

The J gene is TRBJ2-2, the V gene TRBV30, with 11 bases that match TRBD1. V lost 5 bases, J lost 5 bases, and 7 bases stayed unmatched. CDR3 length equals 15 residues. The germline CDR1 and CDR2 sequences are GTSNPN and SVGIG (reference sequence). CDR3: CAWDPGQGATGELFF. CDR3 sequence (DNA): TGTGCCTGGGACCCCGGACAGGGGGCGACCGGGGAGCTGTTTTTT. Variable domain in full (rest from reference TRBV30 and TRBJ2-2): SQTIHQWPATLVQPVGSPLSLECTVEGTSNPNLYWYRQAAGRGLQLLFYSVGIGQISSEVPQNLSASRPQDRQFILSSKKLLLSDSGFYLCAWDPGQGATGELFFGEGSRLTVL.

The chain uses TRBV2 and TRBJ1-1, with D perhaps matching TRBD1 (5 bases). In germline, CDR1 is SNHLY, CDR2 FYNNEI. The CDR3 is 13 residues long. The V gene lost 5 bases and the J gene lost 1 base, with 8 bases spanning the gap. The CDR3 DNA reads TGTGCCAGCAGTTACCAGGGGAACACTGAAGCTTTCTTT. It translates to CASSYQGNTEAFF.

The V gene is TRBV28, the J gene TRBJ1-6; D perhaps matches TRBD1 (6 bases). Germline CDR1 reads MDHEN; CDR2 reads SYDVKM. Trimming shortened V by 3 bases and J by 7 bases, and 13 bases separated the two germline ends. The CDR3 is made up of 15 amino acids. CDR3 residues: CASSLVSDRNSPLHF. The CDR3 coding sequence is TGTGCCAGCAGTTTGGTGTCGGACAGAAATTCACCCCTCCACTTT.

J is TRBJ2-7 and V is TRBV28; possible D gene TRBD2, 6 bases. CDR1 is MDHEN and CDR2 is SYDVKM in the germline V gene. The CDR3 consists of 15 residues. V was trimmed by 2 bases and J by 6 bases, leaving 17 bases between them. CDR3 loop: CASSLQAGPTAEQYF. The CDR3 DNA reads TGTGCCAGCAGTTTACAGGCGGGGCCCACCGCCGAGCAGTACTTC.

The rearrangement joins TRBV10-3 to TRBJ2-3; 9 bases fit TRBD2. The V gene end was trimmed by 2 bases and the J gene end by 2 bases; junction bases not matched to a gene: 8. The CDR3 loop spans 17 amino acids. Germline CDR1 is ENHRY and CDR2 is SYGVKD. The CDR3 bases are TGTGCCATCAGTGAGACTTCGAGCGGGGGGTTCACAGATACGCAGTATTTT. It is translated as CAISETSSGGFTDTQYF.

The rearrangement links TRBV6-7 to TRBJ1-2; 8 bases are a match to TRBD1. TRBV6-7 is noted as an ORF with a role that remains uncertain. After removal of 0 bases from V and 8 bases from J, the junction contained 14 bases not matched to a gene. The CDR3 length is 17 residues. The CDR3 DNA is TGTGCCAGCAGTTACTCTCAGGACAGGGCCGGCCCAGAGGGCTACACCTTC. Residues: CASSYSQDRAGPEGYTF.

Only a few counts were recorded for this clone. CDR3 DNA: TGTGCCAGCAGCTTAGGAGGGGGCAGGGACAGGCCGGGTGGCTACACCTTC. Its protein product is CASSLGGGRDRPGGYTF. The V call is TRBV11-3, the J call TRBJ1-2; TRBD1 aligns across 8 bases. J gave up 7 bases and V 1 base, and 14 bases lay outside the gene matches. The CDR3 runs 17 residues. Germline assignment: CDR1 SGHNT and CDR2 YENEEA.

The gene calls are TRBV12-3 or TRBV12-4 and TRBJ1-6; TRBD1 matches at 8 bases. Germline trimming cut 6 bases from V and 12 bases from J; bases unmatched to any gene: 4. The CDR3 runs 12 residues. The CDR3 region has the DNA TGTGCCAGCAGCCTAGGGACAGGACCCCTCCACTTT. Protein: CASSLGTGPLHF.

This clone was observed a few times. The genes are TRBV5-6 and TRBJ1-5; 7 nucleotides align to TRBD1. This CDR3 has 14 amino acids. Germline-derived CDR1 and CDR2 are SGHDT and YYEEEE. V was pared by 0 bases and J by 9 bases, with 6 bases of the junction left unmatched. The CDR3 reads CASSLGQGDMPQHF. The DNA of the CDR3 is TGTGCCAGCAGCTTGGGGCAGGGGGATATGCCCCAGCATTTT.

The rearrangement joins TRBV5-6 to TRBJ1-1; TRBD1 matches at 9 bases. The germline V gene encodes CDR1 SGHDT and CDR2 YYEEEE. There are 16 residues in the CDR3. V was clipped by 3 bases and J by 4 bases; unmatched bases: 10. Written as DNA, the CDR3 is TGTGCCAGCAGCTGGGGCCCGGGACAGGGAGGCACTGAAGCTTTCTTT. Translating gives CASSWGPGQGGTEAFF.

This clone was found once. The chain has TRBV30 and TRBJ1-2; D is unresolved. Germline loops: CDR1 GTSNPN, CDR2 SVGIG (reference sequence). V gave up 1 base and J gave up 3 bases, with 12 bases separating them. The CDR3 contains 14 residues. The chain's CDR3 is CAWSAAGWDYGYTF. As DNA, the CDR3 is TGTGCCTGGAGTGCAGCGGGCTGGGACTATGGCTACACCTTC.

The chain has TRBV29-1 and TRBJ2-2; 8 bases line up with TRBD1. The CDR3 is 15 amino acids. V shed 4 bases and J 2 bases; nucleotides not matched to a gene: 6. The germline V gene has CDR1 SQVTM and CDR2 ANQGSEA. CDR3: CSVGTGTGNTGELFF. The CDR3 DNA sequence: TGCAGCGTTGGAACCGGGACAGGAAACACCGGGGAGCTGTTTTTT.

V and J are TRBV4-3 and TRBJ2-3; D possibly corresponds to TRBD2 (7 bases). There are 16 residues in the CDR3. Between the trimmed V and J ends, which lost 3 bases and 5 bases, there was a span of 18 bases. Germline loops: CDR1 LGHNA, CDR2 YSLEER. The DNA for the CDR3 is TGCGCCAGCAGCCACCACTGGGGGGGCGCGGGAGATACGCAGTATTTT. This encodes CASSHHWGGAGDTQYF.

This clone has just one count. This chain joins TRBV7-2 and TRBJ2-7, with unresolved D. Germline loops: CDR1 SGHTA, CDR2 FQGNSA. The germline V and J ends were trimmed by 3 bases and 6 bases, with 12 bases remaining between them. The CDR3 runs 13 residues. CDR3 sequence: CASSFDLVSEQYF. CDR3 DNA: TGTGCCAGCAGCTTTGATTTAGTATCCGAGCAGTACTTC.

This sequence joins TRBV6-2 or TRBV6-3 and TRBJ2-3, with a weak D call TRBD2 (6 bases). With 6 bases removed from V and 3 bases from J, the gap between germline ends came to 22 bases. The CDR3 contains 17 residues. The V gene's germline CDR1 is MNHEY and CDR2 SVGEGT. The CDR3 DNA reads TGTGCCAGCAGCCATCCGGGTGGGCATGGGGGGACAGATACGCAGTATTTT. Its protein product is CASSHPGGHGGTDTQYF.

The genes are TRBV27 and TRBJ1-5, with 10 bases identical to TRBD1. V shed 5 bases and J 2 bases; nucleotides not matched to a gene: 9. Germline V gene data show CDR1 as MNHEY and CDR2 as SMNVEV (reference sequence). This CDR3 contains 17 residues. In DNA form, the CDR3 reads TGTGCCAGCAGTCTACAGGGACAGGGGAGCGGCAATCAGCCCCAGCATTTT. Amino acid sequence: CASSLQGQGSGNQPQHF.

V and J are TRBV19 and TRBJ1-2, with TRBD1 identical over 7 bases. The ends lost 2 bases at V and 0 bases at J; junction bases unmatched: 15. Germline V lookup: CDR1 LNHDA, CDR2 SQIVND (reference sequence). This CDR3 comprises 19 residues. The CDR3, as DNA: TGTGCCAGTAGTATAAGGGAGGTTTCCGGGACAGTCGCTAACTATGGCTACACCTTC. Protein sequence: CASSIREVSGTVANYGYTF.

This clone appeared a few times. V and J are TRBV19 and TRBJ2-7, with no clear D. V was shortened by 9 bases and J by 3 bases, with 12 bases between the two germline ends. The CDR3 consists of 12 residues. Germline CDR1 and CDR2: LNHDA and SQIVND (reference sequence). DNA of the CDR3: TGTGCCAGCGGCCCTGACTTCTACGAGCAGTACTTC. Encoded protein: CASGPDFYEQYF.

The J gene is TRBJ1-1, the V gene TRBV5-1, with TRBD1 matching over 8 bases. The J segment lost 4 bases and the V segment lost 4 bases, leaving 18 bases of the junction unmatched. CDR1 and CDR2 (germline): SGHRS, YFSETQ. The CDR3 is 18 amino acids. The CDR3 is CASSEDLYRGGSRTEAFF. CDR3 DNA sequence: TGCGCCAGCAGCGAAGACTTGTACAGGGGGGGATCGCGCACTGAAGCTTTCTTT.

The chain uses TRBV5-8 and TRBJ1-1; unclear D gene. V shed 1 base and J shed 1 base, with 5 bases lying between them. The CDR3 totals 13 residues. CDR1 is SGHTS, CDR2 YDEGEE, per germline. CDR3 nucleotides: TGTGCCAGCAGCTTGCTGGCGAACACTGAAGCTTTCTTT. It codes for CASSLLANTEAFF.

The table lists this clone with a count of one. This chain links TRBV28 with TRBJ1-6, with a possible D match to TRBD1 (6 bases). Trimming removed 10 bases at V and 0 bases at J, with 13 bases between. CDR1 is MDHEN, CDR2 SYDVKM, per germline. The CDR3 contains 15 residues. The CDR3: CATRDISSYNSPLHF. The CDR3 DNA reads TGTGCCACCCGGGACATTAGCTCCTATAATTCACCCCTCCACTTT. The variable domain in full, with the rest retrieved from reference TRBV28 and TRBJ1-6, is DVKVTQSSRYLVKRTGEKVFLECVQDMDHENMFWYRQDPGLGLRLIYFSYDVKMKEKGDIPEGYSVSREKKERFSLILESASTNQTSMYLCATRDISSYNSPLHFGNGTRLTVT.

The J gene is TRBJ1-3, the V gene TRBV4-3; TRBD1 aligns across 8 bases. V shed 5 bases and J 0 bases; nucleotides not matched to a gene: 6. Germline V CDR1 and CDR2: LGHNA, YSLEER. The CDR3 extends over 16 amino acids. CDR3 amino acids: CASSTRTGFSGNTIYF. DNA for the CDR3: TGCGCCAGCAGCACAAGGACAGGGTTCTCTGGAAACACCATATATTTT.

The chain carries TRBV6-1 and TRBJ2-5; 8 positions agree with TRBD1. Unmatched junction bases numbered 6, after V lost 3 bases and J lost 6 bases. CDR3 length: 14 residues. Germline CDR1 reads MNHNS; CDR2 reads SASEGT. The CDR3 loop is CASSDRGRWQTQYF. CDR3 coding DNA: TGTGCCAGCAGTGACAGGGGGCGGTGGCAGACCCAGTACTTC.